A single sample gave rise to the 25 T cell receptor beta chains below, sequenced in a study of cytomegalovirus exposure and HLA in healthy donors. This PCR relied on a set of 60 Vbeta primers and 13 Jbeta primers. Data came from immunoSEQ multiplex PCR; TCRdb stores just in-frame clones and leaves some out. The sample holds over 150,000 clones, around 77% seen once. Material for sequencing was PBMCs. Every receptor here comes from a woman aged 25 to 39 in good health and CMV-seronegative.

Here the CDR3 reads CASSLGFGSQETQYF. In nucleotides, the CDR3 is TGTGCCAGCAGCTTAGGTTTCGGGAGCCAAGAGACCCAGTACTTC. The rearrangement links TRBV13 to TRBJ2-5; perhaps TRBD2 as D (6 bases). V was trimmed by 0 bases and J by 1 base, leaving 9 bases between them. The CDR3 is 15 residues long. The germline CDR1 and CDR2 sequences are PRHDT and FYEKMQ (reference sequence).

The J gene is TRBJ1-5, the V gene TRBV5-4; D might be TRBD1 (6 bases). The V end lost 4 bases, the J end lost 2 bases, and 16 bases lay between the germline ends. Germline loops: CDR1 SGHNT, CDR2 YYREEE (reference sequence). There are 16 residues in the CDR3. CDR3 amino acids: CASSPRGGGGNQPQHF. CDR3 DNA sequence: TGTGCCAGCAGCCCGAGAGGGGGGGGAGGCAATCAGCCCCAGCATTTT.

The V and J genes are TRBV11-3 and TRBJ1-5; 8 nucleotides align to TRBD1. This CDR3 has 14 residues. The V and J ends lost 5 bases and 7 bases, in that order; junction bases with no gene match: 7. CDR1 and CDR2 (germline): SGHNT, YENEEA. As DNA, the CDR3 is TGTGCCAGCAGCCGCAGACAGGGGAGCCAGCCCCAGCATTTT. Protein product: CASSRRQGSQPQHF. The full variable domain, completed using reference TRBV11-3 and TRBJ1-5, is EAGVVQSPRYKIIEKKQPVAFWCNPISGHNTLYWYLQNLGQGPELLIRYENEEAVDDSQLPKDRFSAERLKGVDSTLKIQPAELGDSAVYLCASSRRQGSQPQHFGDGTRLSIL.

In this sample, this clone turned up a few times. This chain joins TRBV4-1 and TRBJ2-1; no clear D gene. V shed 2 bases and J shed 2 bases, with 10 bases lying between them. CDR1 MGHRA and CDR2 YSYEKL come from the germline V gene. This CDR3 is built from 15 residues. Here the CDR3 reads CASSQTPTTYNEQFF. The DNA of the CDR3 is TGCGCCAGCAGCCAAACCCCTACTACCTACAATGAGCAGTTCTTC.

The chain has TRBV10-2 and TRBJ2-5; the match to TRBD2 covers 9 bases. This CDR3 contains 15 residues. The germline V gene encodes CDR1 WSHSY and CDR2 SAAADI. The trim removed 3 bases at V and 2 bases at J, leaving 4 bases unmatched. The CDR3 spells CASSDKAGGQETQYF. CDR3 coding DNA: TGCGCCAGCAGTGATAAAGCGGGGGGACAAGAGACCCAGTACTTC.

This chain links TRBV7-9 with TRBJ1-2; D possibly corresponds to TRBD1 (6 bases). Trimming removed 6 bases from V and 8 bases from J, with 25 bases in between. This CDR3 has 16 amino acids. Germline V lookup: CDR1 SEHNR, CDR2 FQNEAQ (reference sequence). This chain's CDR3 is CASSSNGDTGSRGYTF. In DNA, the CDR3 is TGTGCCAGCAGTTCGAACGGAGATACAGGGAGCCGGGGCTACACCTTC.

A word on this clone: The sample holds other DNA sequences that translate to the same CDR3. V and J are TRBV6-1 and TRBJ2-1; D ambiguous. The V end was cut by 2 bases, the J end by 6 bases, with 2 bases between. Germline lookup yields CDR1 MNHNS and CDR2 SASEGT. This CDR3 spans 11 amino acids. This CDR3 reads CASSERNEQFF. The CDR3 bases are TGTGCCAGCAGTGAACGCAATGAGCAGTTCTTC.

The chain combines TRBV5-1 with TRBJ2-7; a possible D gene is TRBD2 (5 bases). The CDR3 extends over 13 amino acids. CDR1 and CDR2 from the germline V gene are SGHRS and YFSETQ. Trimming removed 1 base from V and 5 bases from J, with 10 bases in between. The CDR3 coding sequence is TGCGCCAGCAGCTTGCTGGACGGGGACGAGCAGTACTTC. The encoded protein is CASSLLDGDEQYF.

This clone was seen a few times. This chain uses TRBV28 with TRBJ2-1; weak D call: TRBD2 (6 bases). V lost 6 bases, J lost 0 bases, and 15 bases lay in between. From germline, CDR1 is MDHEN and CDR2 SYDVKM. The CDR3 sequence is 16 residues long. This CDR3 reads CASSTIAESSYNEQFF. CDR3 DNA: TGTGCCAGCAGCACAATAGCGGAGAGCTCCTACAATGAGCAGTTCTTC.

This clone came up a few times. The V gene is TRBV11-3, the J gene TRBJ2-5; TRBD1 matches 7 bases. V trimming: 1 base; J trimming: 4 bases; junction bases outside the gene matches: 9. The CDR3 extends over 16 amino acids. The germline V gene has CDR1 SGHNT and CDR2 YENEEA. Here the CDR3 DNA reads TGTGCCAGCAGCTTAGGGGTACGACAGGGCCGAGAGACCCAGTACTTC. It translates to CASSLGVRQGRETQYF.

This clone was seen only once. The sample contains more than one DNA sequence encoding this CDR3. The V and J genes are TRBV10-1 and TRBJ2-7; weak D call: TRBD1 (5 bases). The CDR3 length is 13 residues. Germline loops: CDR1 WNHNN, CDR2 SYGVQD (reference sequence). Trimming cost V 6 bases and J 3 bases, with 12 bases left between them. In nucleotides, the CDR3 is TGCGCCAGCAGAGGGGCCCGTCTCTACGAGCAGTACTTC. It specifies CASRGARLYEQYF.

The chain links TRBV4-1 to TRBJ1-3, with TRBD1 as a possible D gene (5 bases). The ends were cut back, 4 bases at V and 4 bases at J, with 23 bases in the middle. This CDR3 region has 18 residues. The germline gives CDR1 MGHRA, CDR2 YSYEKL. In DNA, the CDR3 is TGCGCCAGCAGCCTTATCTTGGTTTCGGGAGGGGTCGGAAACACCATATATTTT. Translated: CASSLILVSGGVGNTIYF.

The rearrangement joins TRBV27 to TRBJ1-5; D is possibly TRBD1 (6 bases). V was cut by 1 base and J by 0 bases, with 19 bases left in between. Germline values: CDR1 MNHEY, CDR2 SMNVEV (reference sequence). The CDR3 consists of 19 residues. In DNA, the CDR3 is TGTGCCAGCAGTTTATGGGGAACCCCGGGACAACTTAGCAATCAGCCCCAGCATTTT. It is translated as CASSLWGTPGQLSNQPQHF.

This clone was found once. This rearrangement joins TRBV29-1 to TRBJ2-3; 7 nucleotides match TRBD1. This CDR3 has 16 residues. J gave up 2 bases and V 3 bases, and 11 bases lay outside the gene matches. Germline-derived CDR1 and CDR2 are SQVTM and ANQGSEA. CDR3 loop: CSVEADRRIVTDTQYF. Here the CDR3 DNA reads TGCAGCGTTGAGGCGGACAGGAGAATCGTCACAGATACGCAGTATTTT.

CDR3: CASSFRYLQGYEQYF. The CDR3 DNA is TGTGCCAGCAGCTTTCGGTATTTGCAGGGCTACGAGCAGTACTTC. V is TRBV11-2 and J is TRBJ2-7, with D possibly being TRBD1 (5 bases). There are 15 residues in the CDR3. The germline gives CDR1 SGHAT, CDR2 FQNNGV. Between the trimmed V and J ends, which lost 3 bases and 3 bases, there was a span of 15 bases.

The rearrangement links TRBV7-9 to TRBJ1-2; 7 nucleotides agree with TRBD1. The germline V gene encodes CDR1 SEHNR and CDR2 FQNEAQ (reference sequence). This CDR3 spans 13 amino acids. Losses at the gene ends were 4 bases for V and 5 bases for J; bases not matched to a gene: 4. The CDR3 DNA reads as TGTGCCAGCAGCTGGGGACAGCAATATGGCTACACCTTC. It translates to CASSWGQQYGYTF.

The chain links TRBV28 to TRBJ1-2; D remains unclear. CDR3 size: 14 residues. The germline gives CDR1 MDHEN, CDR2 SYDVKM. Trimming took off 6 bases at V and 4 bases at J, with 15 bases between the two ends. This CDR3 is CASSIYSGSYGYTF. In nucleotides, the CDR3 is TGTGCCAGCAGCATCTATTCCGGGAGCTATGGCTACACCTTC.

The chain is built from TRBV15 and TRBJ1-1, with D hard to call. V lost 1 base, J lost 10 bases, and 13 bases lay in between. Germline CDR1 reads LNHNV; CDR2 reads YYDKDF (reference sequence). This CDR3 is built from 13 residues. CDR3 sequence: CATSRGLVEGAFF. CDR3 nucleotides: TGTGCCACCAGCAGAGGGCTAGTGGAGGGAGCTTTCTTT.

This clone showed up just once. CDR3 DNA: TGTGCCTGGATGGCAGGGGTTGCGAACACTGAAGCTTTCTTT. Translating gives CAWMAGVANTEAFF. This chain links TRBV30 with TRBJ1-1; possibly TRBD1 for D (6 bases). The CDR3 spans 14 residues. V was shortened by 4 bases and J by 1 base, with 13 bases between the two germline ends. Germline V gives CDR1 GTSNPN, CDR2 SVGIG (reference sequence).

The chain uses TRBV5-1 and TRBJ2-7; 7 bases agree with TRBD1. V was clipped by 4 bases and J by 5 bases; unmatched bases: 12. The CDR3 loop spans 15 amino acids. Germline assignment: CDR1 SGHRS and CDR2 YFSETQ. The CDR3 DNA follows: TGCGCCAGCAGCCGGGTCGAAATGAGGGGGCACGAGCAGTACTTC. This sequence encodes CASSRVEMRGHEQYF.

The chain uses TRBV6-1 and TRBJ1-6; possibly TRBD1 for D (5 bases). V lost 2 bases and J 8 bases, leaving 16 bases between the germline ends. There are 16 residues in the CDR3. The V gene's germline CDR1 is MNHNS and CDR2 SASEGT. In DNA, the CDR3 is TGTGCCAGCAGTGAATGGGTTGGGGAAGGGGATTCACCCCTCCACTTT. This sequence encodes CASSEWVGEGDSPLHF.

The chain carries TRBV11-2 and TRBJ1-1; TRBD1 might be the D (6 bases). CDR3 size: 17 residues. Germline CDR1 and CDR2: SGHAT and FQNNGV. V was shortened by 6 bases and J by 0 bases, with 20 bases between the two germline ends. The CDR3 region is CASRAAQGREMNTEAFF. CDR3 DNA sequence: TGTGCCAGCAGAGCAGCCCAGGGGAGGGAGATGAACACTGAAGCTTTCTTT.

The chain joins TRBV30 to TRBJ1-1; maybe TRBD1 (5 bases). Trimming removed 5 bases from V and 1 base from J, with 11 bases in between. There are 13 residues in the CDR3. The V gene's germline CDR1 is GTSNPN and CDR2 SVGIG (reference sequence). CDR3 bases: TGTGCCTGGCTTCCCACAGGGAACACTGAAGCTTTCTTT. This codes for CAWLPTGNTEAFF. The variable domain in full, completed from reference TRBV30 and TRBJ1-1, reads SQTIHQWPATLVQPVGSPLSLECTVEGTSNPNLYWYRQAAGRGLQLLFYSVGIGQISSEVPQNLSASRPQDRQFILSSKKLLLSDSGFYLCAWLPTGNTEAFFGQGTRLTVV.

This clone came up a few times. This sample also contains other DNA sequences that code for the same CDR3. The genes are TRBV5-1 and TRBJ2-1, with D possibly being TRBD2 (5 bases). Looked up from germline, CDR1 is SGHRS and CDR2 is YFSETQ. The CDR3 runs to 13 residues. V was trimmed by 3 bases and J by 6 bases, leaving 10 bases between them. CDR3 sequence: CASSSGSVNEQFF. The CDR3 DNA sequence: TGCGCCAGCAGCTCGGGGTCCGTCAATGAGCAGTTCTTC.

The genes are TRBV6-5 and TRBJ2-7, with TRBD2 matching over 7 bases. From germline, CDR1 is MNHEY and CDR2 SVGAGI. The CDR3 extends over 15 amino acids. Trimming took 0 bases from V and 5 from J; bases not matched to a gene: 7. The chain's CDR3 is CASSYSSGGPNEQYF. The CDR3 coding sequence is TGTGCCAGCAGTTACTCTTCGGGGGGTCCCAACGAGCAGTACTTC.